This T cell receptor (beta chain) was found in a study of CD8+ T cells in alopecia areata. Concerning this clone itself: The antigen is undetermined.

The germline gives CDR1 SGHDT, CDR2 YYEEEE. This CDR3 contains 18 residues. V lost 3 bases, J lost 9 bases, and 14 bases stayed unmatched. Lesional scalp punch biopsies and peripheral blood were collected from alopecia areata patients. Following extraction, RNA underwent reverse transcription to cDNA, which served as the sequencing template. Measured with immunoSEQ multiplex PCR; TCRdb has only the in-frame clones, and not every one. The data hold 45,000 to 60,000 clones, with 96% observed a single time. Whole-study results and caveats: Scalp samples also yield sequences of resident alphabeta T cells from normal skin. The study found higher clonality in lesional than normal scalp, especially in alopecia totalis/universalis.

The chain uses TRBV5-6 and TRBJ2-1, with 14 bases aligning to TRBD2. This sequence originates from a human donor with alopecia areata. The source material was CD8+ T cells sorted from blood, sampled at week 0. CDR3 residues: CASSSGLAGAPLGGEQFF. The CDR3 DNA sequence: TGTGCCAGCAGCTCGGGACTAGCGGGGGCCCCACTAGGGGGTGAGCAGTTCTTC.